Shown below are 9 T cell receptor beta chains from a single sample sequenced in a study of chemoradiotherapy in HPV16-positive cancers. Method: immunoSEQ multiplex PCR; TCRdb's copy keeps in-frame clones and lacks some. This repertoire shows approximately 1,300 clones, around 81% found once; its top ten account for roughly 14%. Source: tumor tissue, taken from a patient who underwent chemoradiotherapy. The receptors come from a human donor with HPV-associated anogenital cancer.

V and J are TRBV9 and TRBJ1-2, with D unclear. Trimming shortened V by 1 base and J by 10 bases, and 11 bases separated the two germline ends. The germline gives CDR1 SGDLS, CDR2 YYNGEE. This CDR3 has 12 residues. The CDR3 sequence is CASSVYGRDYTF. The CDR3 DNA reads TGTGCCAGCAGCGTATATGGTCGGGACTACACCTTC.

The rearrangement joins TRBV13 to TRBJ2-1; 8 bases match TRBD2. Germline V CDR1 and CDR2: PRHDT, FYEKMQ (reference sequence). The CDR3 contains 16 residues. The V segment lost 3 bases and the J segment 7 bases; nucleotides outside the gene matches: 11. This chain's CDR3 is CASSLPGLGLANEQFF. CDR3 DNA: TGTGCCAGCAGCTTGCCGGGACTAGGTCTGGCAAATGAGCAGTTCTTC.

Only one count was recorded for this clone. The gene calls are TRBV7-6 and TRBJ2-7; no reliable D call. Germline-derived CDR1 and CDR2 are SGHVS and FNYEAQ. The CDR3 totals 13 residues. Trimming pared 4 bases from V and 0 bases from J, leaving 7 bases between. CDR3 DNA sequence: TGTGCCAGCAGCTCCAGGATCTCCTACGAGCAGTACTTC. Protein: CASSSRISYEQYF.

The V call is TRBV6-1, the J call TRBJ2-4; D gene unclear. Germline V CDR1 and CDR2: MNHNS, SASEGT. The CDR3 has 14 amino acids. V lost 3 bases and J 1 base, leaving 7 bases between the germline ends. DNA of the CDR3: TGTGCCAGCAGTGAGCAGAGGGCCAAAAACATTCAGTACTTC. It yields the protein CASSEQRAKNIQYF.

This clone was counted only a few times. The chain's CDR3 is CASSVVPGLGVGEQFF. The CDR3 DNA follows: TGTGCCAGCAGCGTAGTCCCGGGACTAGGGGTCGGTGAGCAGTTCTTC. The chain links TRBV9 to TRBJ2-1, with 8 bases fitting TRBD2. Germline trimming cut 0 bases from V and 9 bases from J; bases unmatched to any gene: 11. Germline CDR1 reads SGDLS; CDR2 reads YYNGEE. CDR3 length equals 16 residues.

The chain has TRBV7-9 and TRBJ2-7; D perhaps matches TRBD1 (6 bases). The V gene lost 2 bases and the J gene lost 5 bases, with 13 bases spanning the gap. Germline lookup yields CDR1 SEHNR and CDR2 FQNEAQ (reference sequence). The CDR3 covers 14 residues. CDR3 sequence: CASSLTGGLDEQYF. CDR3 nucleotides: TGTGCCAGCAGCTTAACTGGGGGCCTAGACGAGCAGTACTTC.

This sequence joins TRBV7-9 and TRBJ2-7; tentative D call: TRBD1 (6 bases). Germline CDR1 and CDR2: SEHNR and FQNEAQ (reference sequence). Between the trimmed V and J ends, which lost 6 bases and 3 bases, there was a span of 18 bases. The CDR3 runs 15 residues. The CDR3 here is CASRKSGTPFYEQYF. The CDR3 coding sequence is TGTGCCAGCAGGAAATCCGGGACACCCTTCTACGAGCAGTACTTC.

The CDR3 protein is CASSLSSPRETQYF. Here the CDR3 DNA reads TGTGCCAGCAGTTTATCGTCCCCGAGGGAGACCCAGTACTTC. V gene TRBV27 combines with J gene TRBJ2-5, with D unresolved. The CDR3 loop spans 14 amino acids. The germline V and J ends were trimmed by 0 bases and 5 bases, with 10 bases remaining between them. CDR1 MNHEY and CDR2 SMNVEV come from the germline V gene (reference sequence).

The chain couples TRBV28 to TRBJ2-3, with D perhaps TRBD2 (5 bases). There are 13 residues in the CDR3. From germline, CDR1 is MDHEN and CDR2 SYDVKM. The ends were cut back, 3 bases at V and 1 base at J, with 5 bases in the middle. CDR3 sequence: CASSLGGTDTQYF. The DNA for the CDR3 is TGTGCCAGCAGTTTGGGAGGCACAGATACGCAGTATTTT.